This passage covers 17 T cell receptor beta chains from one sample sequenced in a study of T cell repertoires in aging, cancer and after chemotherapy (dated by TCRdb to between 2018 and 2021). Instead of sorted cells or RNA, genomic DNA extracted from peripheral blood served as the source for amplifying TCR beta rearrangements. Sequencing took place on an Illumina MiSeq. Using a mixed TRB-A/B primer pool, multiplex touch-down PCR amplified rearranged TRB sequences covering the V, D and J segments. TCRdb's own reprocessing of the public reads used fastp at Q25 and MiXCR and kept productive beta chains. Each CDR3 protein appears once, grouped with its most common genes and DNA. The sample table holds about 2,300 distinct CDR3 sequences, of which roughly two fifths were seen once. Of the sample, around 39% falls within the top ten clones. Sequenced sample: blood. Receptors were obtained from a human donor with a solid tumor.

This chain joins TRBV15 and TRBJ2-1; 9 positions agree with TRBD2. The junction had 7 bases not matched to a gene; V was cut back by 1 base and J by 6 bases. The CDR3 covers 16 residues. CDR1 is LNHNV, CDR2 YYDKDF, per germline (reference sequence). In DNA, the CDR3 is TGTGCCACCAGCAGAGTGGCTGAACTAGCGGGCAATGAGCAGTTCTTC. It translates to CATSRVAELAGNEQFF. Supplemented by reference TRBV15 and TRBJ2-1, the full variable domain reads DAMVIQNPRYQVTQFGKPVTLSCSQTLNHNVMYWYQQKSSQAPKLLFHYYDKDFNNEADTPDNFQSRRPNTSFCFLDIRSPGLGDTAMYLCATSRVAELAGNEQFFGPGTRLTVL.

Here the CDR3 DNA reads TGTGCCAGCACTTCGACAGTAATGGTAGCTTTCTTT. It is translated as CASTSTVMVAFF. This chain connects TRBV6-5 to TRBJ1-1; D might be TRBD1 (5 bases). The ends were cut back, 7 bases at V and 10 bases at J, with 16 bases in the middle. Germline V gives CDR1 MNHEY, CDR2 SVGAGI. This CDR3 has 12 amino acids.

The chain has TRBV20-1 and TRBJ1-1; D may be TRBD1 (6 bases). This CDR3 has 13 amino acids. CDR1 is DFQATT and CDR2 is SNEGSKA in the germline V gene (reference sequence). V was cut by 0 bases and J by 6 bases, with 11 bases left in between. Here the CDR3 reads CSARDGGAAEAFF. CDR3 DNA: TGCAGTGCTAGAGATGGGGGGGCGGCTGAAGCTTTCTTT.

V usage is TRBV4-3 and J usage is TRBJ1-1; D is unresolved. This CDR3 comprises 13 residues. Trimming left V 5 bases short and J 0 bases short, with 7 bases between. Per germline, CDR1 LGHNA and CDR2 YSLEER. CDR3 amino acids: CASSVDLNTEAFF. The CDR3 coding sequence is TGCGCCAGCAGCGTGGACCTGAACACTGAAGCTTTCTTT.

This clonotype was detected only a few times. The chain carries TRBV12-3 or TRBV12-4 and TRBJ2-7; 11 bases fit TRBD1. This CDR3 comprises 15 residues. V shed 5 bases and J 4 bases; nucleotides not matched to a gene: 7. Here the CDR3 reads CASSVAGTGGYEQYF. CDR3 DNA sequence: TGTGCCAGCAGTGTCGCCGGGACAGGGGGTTACGAGCAGTACTTC.

The chain combines TRBV6-1 with TRBJ2-2; TRBD1 is a possible D gene (5 bases). This CDR3 has 13 amino acids. V was shortened by 6 bases and J by 6 bases, with 11 bases between the two germline ends. Germline V CDR1 and CDR2: MNHNS, SASEGT. CDR3: CASRMTVPGELFF. The CDR3 region has the DNA TGTGCCAGCAGAATGACAGTCCCCGGGGAGCTGTTTTTT.

V and J are TRBV7-2 and TRBJ1-3, with unresolved D. Per the germline V gene, CDR1 is SGHTA and CDR2 is FQGNSA. This CDR3 spans 12 amino acids. Trimming cost V 6 bases and J 5 bases, with 8 bases left between them. CDR3 protein: CASRGRRNTIYF. CDR3 nucleotides: TGTGCCAGCAGGGGCCGGAGAAACACCATATATTTT.

This sequence joins TRBV5-1 and TRBJ2-6, with 10 bases that match TRBD1. The trim removed 3 bases at V and 0 bases at J, leaving 3 bases unmatched. CDR1 is SGHRS and CDR2 is YFSETQ in the germline V gene. CDR3 length equals 17 residues. CDR3 sequence (DNA): TGCGCCAGCAGCTCGGGACAGGGGCGCTCTGGGGCCAACGTCCTGACTTTC. This codes for CASSSGQGRSGANVLTF. Using reference TRBV5-1 and TRBJ2-6 for the parts outside the CDR3, the full variable domain is KAGVTQTPRYLIKTRGQQVTLSCSPISGHRSVSWYQQTPGQGLQFLFEYFSETQRNKGNFPGRFSGRQFSNSRSEMNVSTLELGDSALYLCASSSGQGRSGANVLTFGAGSRLTVL.

The rearrangement uses TRBV30 and TRBJ1-3, with unresolved D. V lost 5 bases and J 0 bases, leaving 11 bases between the germline ends. Germline assignment: CDR1 GTSNPN and CDR2 SVGIG (reference sequence). CDR3 length: 14 residues. The CDR3: CAWADTGSGNTIYF. The CDR3 region has the DNA TGTGCCTGGGCCGACACGGGCTCTGGAAACACCATATATTTT. Looking up the rest from reference TRBV30 and TRBJ1-3 gives the full variable domain: SQTIHQWPATLVQPVGSPLSLECTVEGTSNPNLYWYRQAAGRGLQLLFYSVGIGQISSEVPQNLSASRPQDRQFILSSKKLLLSDSGFYLCAWADTGSGNTIYFGEGSWLTVV.

The chain joins TRBV24-1 to TRBJ2-2; 9 bases fit TRBD1. Per the germline V gene, CDR1 is KGHDR and CDR2 is SFDVKD. The CDR3 totals 17 residues. The J segment lost 4 bases and the V segment lost 4 bases, leaving 9 bases of the junction unmatched. The CDR3 loop reads CATSDSRQGVITGELFF. The CDR3 DNA sequence: TGTGCCACCAGTGACTCCAGACAGGGGGTGATCACCGGGGAGCTGTTTTTT.

The CDR3 DNA reads as TGTGCCAGCAGCCAGGGGGTAAGCGGCGGCTACACCTTC. Its translation is CASSQGVSGGYTF. The chain links TRBV7-2 to TRBJ1-2, with TRBD1 identical over 7 bases. V shed 5 bases, J shed 8 bases, and the junction held 8 bases outside the gene matches. Germline V gives CDR1 SGHTA, CDR2 FQGNSA. This CDR3 has 13 residues. The whole variable domain, remainder taken from reference TRBV7-2 and TRBJ1-2, is GAGVSQSPSNKVTEKGKDVELRCDPISGHTALYWYRQSLGQGLEFLIYFQGNSAPDKSGLPSDRFSAERTGGSVSTLTIQRTQQEDSAVYLCASSQGVSGGYTFGSGTRLTVV.

In the case of this clonotype: It may be a read error: a sequence one base away is much more abundant. The chain combines TRBV19 with TRBJ2-6, with 7 bases identical to TRBD1. CDR3 length: 15 residues. Germline CDR1 reads LNHDA; CDR2 reads SQIVND (reference sequence). V shed 11 bases, J shed 9 bases, and the junction held 16 bases outside the gene matches. The CDR3 sequence: CASKPGQAIVNVLTF. CDR3 DNA sequence: TGTGCCTCAAAACCAGGACAGGCCATTGTCAACGTCCTGACTTTC.

J is TRBJ1-6 and V is TRBV18; D is possibly TRBD1 (5 bases). The CDR3 has 14 residues. Germline V gives CDR1 KGHSH, CDR2 LQKENI. V lost 6 bases and J lost 8, with 14 bases in between. The chain's CDR3 is CASSPTGGDSPLHF. In DNA, the CDR3 is TGTGCCAGCTCGCCCACAGGAGGGGATTCACCCCTCCACTTT.

The chain recombines TRBV7-9 with TRBJ1-5, with a possible D match to TRBD1 (6 bases). Germline V CDR1 and CDR2: SEHNR, FQNEAQ (reference sequence). The CDR3 contains 13 residues. The ends were cut back, 3 bases at V and 7 bases at J, with 10 bases in the middle. The CDR3 reads CASSLEGEQPQHF. The CDR3, as DNA: TGTGCCAGCAGCTTGGAGGGGGAGCAGCCCCAGCATTTT.

This clonotype was seen only a few times. The rearrangement links TRBV6-5 to TRBJ1-5; 9 positions match TRBD1. Germline CDR1 and CDR2: MNHEY and SVGAGI. The CDR3 extends over 14 amino acids. V trimming: 8 bases; J trimming: 2 bases; junction bases outside the gene matches: 4. The CDR3 reads CASGQGRGNQPQHF. Here the CDR3 DNA reads TGTGCCAGCGGACAGGGGCGAGGCAATCAGCCCCAGCATTTT.

This clonotype showed up just once. The chain recombines TRBV6-5 with TRBJ2-1; TRBD2 aligns across 8 bases. The ends lost 5 bases at V and 4 bases at J; junction bases unmatched: 10. Germline V gene sequence: CDR1 MNHEY, CDR2 SVGAGI. CDR3 length equals 16 residues. Written as DNA, the CDR3 is TGTGCCAGCAGTGAAAGTTCTAGCGGGCGGTACAATGAGCAGTTCTTC. Its translation is CASSESSSGRYNEQFF.

This clonotype has more than one count but fewer than ten. The chain couples TRBV5-6 to TRBJ1-2, with D hard to call. In germline, CDR1 is SGHDT, CDR2 YYEEEE. The V end was cut by 4 bases, the J end by 2 bases, with 12 bases between. CDR3 length: 14 residues. The CDR3 region is CASSPPRVNYGYTF. CDR3 bases: TGTGCCAGCAGCCCCCCCCGGGTCAACTATGGCTACACCTTC.